This is a list of T cell receptor beta chains from one sample in a study of cytomegalovirus exposure and HLA in healthy donors. The protocol was immunoSEQ multiplex PCR, while the TCRdb copy is restricted to in-frame clones and leaves out a portion. Of roughly 300,000 clones listed, 88% were seen once; the top ten hold 0.92%. Sequencing was carried out using PBMCs. These receptors came from a woman aged 18-30 years in good health and CMV-seronegative. CDR3s include the opening cysteine and the closing phenylalanine or tryptophan. D genes are given only for firm matches. The size field is filled for only some rows; it gives once, few, many or a size class.

v_gene: TRBV28; j_gene: TRBJ2-7; d_gene: .; abundance: .; CDR3aa: CASSSSRRARHEQYF; CDR3nt: TGTGCCAGCAGTTCCTCACGGAGGGCGCGCCACGAGCAGTACTTC
v_gene: TRBV5-6; j_gene: TRBJ2-1; d_gene: TRBD2; abundance: .; CDR3aa: CASSLGGLAANEQFF; CDR3nt: TGTGCCAGCAGCTTGGGGGGACTAGCGGCCAATGAGCAGTTCTTC
v_gene: TRBV4-2; j_gene: TRBJ1-1; d_gene: TRBD1; abundance: .; CDR3aa: CASSGGQGFTEAFF; CDR3nt: TGTGCCAGCAGCGGGGGACAGGGTTTTACTGAAGCTTTCTTT
v_gene: TRBV29-1; j_gene: TRBJ2-1; d_gene: TRBD2; abundance: .; CDR3aa: CSVEMRLAHNGQFF; CDR3nt: TGCAGCGTTGAAATGCGACTAGCTCACAATGGGCAGTTCTTC
v_gene: TRBV5-4; j_gene: TRBJ1-4; d_gene: TRBD1; abundance: .; CDR3aa: CATSPGTGPGNEKLFF; CDR3nt: TGTGCCACCTCCCCCGGGACAGGCCCTGGAAATGAAAAACTGTTTTTT
v_gene: TRBV13; j_gene: TRBJ1-2; d_gene: .; abundance: few; CDR3aa: CASSLEGDGYTF; CDR3nt: TGTGCCAGCAGCTTGGAGGGCGACGGCTACACCTTC
v_gene: TRBV7-2; j_gene: TRBJ2-5; d_gene: TRBD1; abundance: .; CDR3aa: CASRQWTGEGETQYF; CDR3nt: TGTGCCAGCAGACAATGGACAGGGGAGGGCGAGACCCAGTACTTC
v_gene: TRBV7-9; j_gene: TRBJ1-2; d_gene: .; abundance: once; CDR3aa: CASLNRDNYGYTF; CDR3nt: TGTGCCAGCCTGAACCGGGATAACTATGGCTACACCTTC
v_gene: TRBV15; j_gene: TRBJ1-5; d_gene: .; abundance: .; CDR3aa: CATSRASSNQPQHF; CDR3nt: TGTGCCACCAGCAGAGCTAGTAGCAATCAGCCCCAGCATTTT
v_gene: TRBV5-1; j_gene: TRBJ2-3; d_gene: TRBD2; abundance: .; CDR3aa: CASSPTPSGSSTDTQYF; CDR3nt: TGCGCCAGCAGCCCGACTCCTAGCGGGTCTAGCACAGATACGCAGTATTTT
v_gene: TRBV19; j_gene: TRBJ1-1; d_gene: .; abundance: .; CDR3aa: CASTGAVEAFF; CDR3nt: TGTGCCAGTACAGGGGCAGTTGAAGCTTTCTTT
v_gene: TRBV6-5; j_gene: TRBJ2-5; d_gene: TRBD2; abundance: .; CDR3aa: CASSYSLAGDQETQYF; CDR3nt: TGTGCCAGCAGTTACTCGCTAGCGGGGGACCAAGAGACCCAGTACTTC
v_gene: TRBV9; j_gene: TRBJ2-7; d_gene: .; abundance: few; CDR3aa: CASSVGPGLLEQYF; CDR3nt: TGTGCCAGCAGCGTAGGGCCCGGACTGCTCGAGCAGTACTTC
v_gene: TRBV5-1; j_gene: TRBJ1-1; d_gene: .; abundance: once; CDR3aa: CASSLGGRNTEAFF; CDR3nt: TGCGCCAGCAGCTTGGGCGGGAGAAACACTGAAGCTTTCTTT
v_gene: TRBV10-2; j_gene: TRBJ2-7; d_gene: TRBD1; abundance: .; CDR3aa: CASSESILGTGVYEQYF; CDR3nt: TGCGCCAGCAGTGAGTCTATTCTGGGGACAGGTGTCTACGAGCAGTACTTC
v_gene: TRBV9; j_gene: TRBJ2-7; d_gene: .; abundance: .; CDR3aa: CASSAKAGKYEQYF; CDR3nt: TGTGCCAGCAGCGCGAAGGCAGGAAAGTACGAGCAGTACTTC
v_gene: TRBV7-8; j_gene: TRBJ2-1; d_gene: TRBD2; abundance: .; CDR3aa: CASSFSSGRINYNEQFF; CDR3nt: TGTGCCAGCAGCTTCTCTAGCGGGAGGATAAACTACAATGAGCAGTTCTTC
v_gene: TRBV5-1; j_gene: TRBJ1-2; d_gene: TRBD1; abundance: .; CDR3aa: CASSSFPGQTNYGYTF; CDR3nt: TGCGCCAGCAGCTCTTTTCCGGGACAGACTAACTATGGCTACACCTTC
v_gene: TRBV7-9; j_gene: TRBJ2-7; d_gene: TRBD1; abundance: .; CDR3aa: CASSSELTGEGTYEQYF; CDR3nt: TGTGCCAGCAGCTCGGAGTTGACAGGGGAAGGAACCTACGAGCAGTACTTC
v_gene: TRBV4-1; j_gene: TRBJ2-7; d_gene: .; abundance: .; CDR3aa: CASSQQTPSYEQYF; CDR3nt: TGCGCCAGCAGCCAGCAGACACCATCCTACGAGCAGTACTTC
v_gene: TRBV5-1; j_gene: TRBJ2-5; d_gene: .; abundance: .; CDR3aa: CASTTLAQETQYF; CDR3nt: TGCGCCAGCACGACTCTCGCCCAAGAGACCCAGTACTTC
v_gene: TRBV27; j_gene: TRBJ1-1; d_gene: TRBD1; abundance: .; CDR3aa: CASSLRSRGKNTEAFF; CDR3nt: TGTGCCAGCAGTTTAAGGAGCAGGGGGAAGAACACTGAAGCTTTCTTT
v_gene: TRBV28; j_gene: TRBJ1-1; d_gene: TRBD1; abundance: .; CDR3aa: CASTLRFADRGGTEAFF; CDR3nt: TGTGCCAGCACCTTGCGGTTCGCGGACAGGGGAGGTACTGAAGCTTTCTTT
v_gene: TRBV6-5; j_gene: TRBJ2-5; d_gene: .; abundance: once; CDR3aa: CASSHLVEQETQYF; CDR3nt: TGTGCCAGCAGCCACTTGGTAGAACAAGAGACCCAGTACTTC
v_gene: TRBV11-2; j_gene: TRBJ1-5; d_gene: .; abundance: .; CDR3aa: CASSFQGTGQPQHF; CDR3nt: TGTGCCAGCAGCTTTCAGGGTACGGGTCAGCCCCAGCATTTT
v_gene: TRBV10-2; j_gene: TRBJ2-7; d_gene: .; abundance: .; CDR3aa: CASSDLKRPSSYEQYF; CDR3nt: TGCGCCAGCAGTGATTTGAAGCGGCCCAGCTCCTACGAGCAGTACTTC